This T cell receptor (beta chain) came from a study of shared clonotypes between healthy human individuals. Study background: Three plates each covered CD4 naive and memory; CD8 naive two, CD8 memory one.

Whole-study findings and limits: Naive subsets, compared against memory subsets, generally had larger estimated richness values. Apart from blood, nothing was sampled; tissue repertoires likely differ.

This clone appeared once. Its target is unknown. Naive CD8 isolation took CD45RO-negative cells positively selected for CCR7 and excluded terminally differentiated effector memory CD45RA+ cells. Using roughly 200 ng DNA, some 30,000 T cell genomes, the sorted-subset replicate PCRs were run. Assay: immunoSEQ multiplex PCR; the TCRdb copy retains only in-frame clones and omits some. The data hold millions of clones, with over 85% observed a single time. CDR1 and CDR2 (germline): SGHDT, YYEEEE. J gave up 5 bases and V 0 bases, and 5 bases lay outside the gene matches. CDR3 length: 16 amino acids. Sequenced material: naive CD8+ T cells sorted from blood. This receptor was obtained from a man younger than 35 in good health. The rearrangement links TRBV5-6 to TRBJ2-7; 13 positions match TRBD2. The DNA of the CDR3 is TGTGCCAGCAGCTTGGGACTAGCGGGGGGACTCCACGAGCAGTACTTC. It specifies CASSLGLAGGLHEQYF.